Below, one TCR beta chain is given with its context. Its antigen is still unknown. This sample stems from a study of vaccination effects on CD4 cells after COVID-19. The study's findings and limits: The study, lacking early post-infection timepoints, had few convalescent patients.

The ends were cut back, 3 bases at V and 4 bases at J, with 7 bases in the middle. This CDR3 spans 13 amino acids. The germline CDR1 and CDR2 sequences are MNHNS and SASEGT. Produced via immunoSEQ multiplex PCR; TCRdb's table is partial and in-frame only. The repertoire has roughly 68,000 clones, 65% to 75% of them found once; the top ten carry 20% to 25%. Isolating CD4+ T cells followed 9 to 10 days of culture. The person had a PCR-confirmed SARS-CoV-2 infection during March to December 2020. IL-2 medium supplanted half the medium on days 3 and 7. This chain links TRBV6-1 with TRBJ2-1; D gene ambiguous. This TCR was recovered from a human donor who had a prior SARS-CoV-2 infection. The sequenced sample was CD4+ T cells from PBMCs cultured without peptide, obtained before COVID-19 vaccination. CDR3 protein: CASSDWSYNEQFF. DNA for the CDR3: TGTGCCAGCAGTGATTGGTCTTACAATGAGCAGTTCTTC.